This T cell receptor beta chain was sequenced in a study of CD8 T cells in Susac syndrome. TEMRA cells were FACS-enriched, while CD8+ and CD4+ T cells were negatively isolated. The ends were cut back, 1 base at V and 1 base at J, with 7 bases in the middle. CDR3 size: 15 residues. Random hexamers served to reverse transcribe roughly 0.45 to 1 ug RNA. A multiplex approach, immunoSEQ multiplex PCR, amplified TCR beta CDR3 across 54 Vbeta and 13 Jbeta. MiXCR, applied by TCRdb to the immunoSEQ multiplex PCR reads, yields one record per CDR3 protein. The data show roughly 160,000 distinct CDR3 sequences, around 94% seen once.

This receptor was identified in a human donor in good health. This chain connects TRBV12-3 or TRBV12-4 to TRBJ2-2, with D possibly matching TRBD2 (5 bases). The sample was CD4+ T cells from PBMCs. CDR3 in DNA: TGTGCCAGCAGTTTAGGAGGGTTGAACACCGGGGAGCTGTTTTTT. This gives the protein CASSLGGLNTGELFF.